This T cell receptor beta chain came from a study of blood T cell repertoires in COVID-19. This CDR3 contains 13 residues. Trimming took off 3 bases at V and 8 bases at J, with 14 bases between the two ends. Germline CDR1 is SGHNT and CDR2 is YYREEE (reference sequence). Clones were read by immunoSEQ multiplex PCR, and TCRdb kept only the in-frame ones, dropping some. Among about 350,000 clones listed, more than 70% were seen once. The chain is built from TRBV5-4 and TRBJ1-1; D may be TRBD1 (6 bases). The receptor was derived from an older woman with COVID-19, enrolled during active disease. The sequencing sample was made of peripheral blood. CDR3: CASSSLLDREAFF. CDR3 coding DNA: TGTGCCAGCAGCTCGTTGCTAGACAGGGAAGCTTTCTTT.